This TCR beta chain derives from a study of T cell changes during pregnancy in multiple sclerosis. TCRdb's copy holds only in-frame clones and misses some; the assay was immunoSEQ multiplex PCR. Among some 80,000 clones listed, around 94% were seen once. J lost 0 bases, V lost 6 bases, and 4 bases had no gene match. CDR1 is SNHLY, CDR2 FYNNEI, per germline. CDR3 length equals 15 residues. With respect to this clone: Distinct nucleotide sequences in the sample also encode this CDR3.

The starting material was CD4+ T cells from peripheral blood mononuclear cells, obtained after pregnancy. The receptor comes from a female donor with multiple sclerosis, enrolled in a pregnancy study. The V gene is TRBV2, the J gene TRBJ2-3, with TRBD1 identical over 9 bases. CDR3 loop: CASSRDRVSTDTQYF. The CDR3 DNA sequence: TGTGCCAGCAGCAGGGACAGGGTCAGCACAGATACGCAGTATTTT.